This T cell receptor beta chain was sequenced for a study of cytomegalovirus exposure and HLA in healthy donors. Across the study: Prior work identified roughly 120 million unique TCR beta sequences in 190 million or so T cells. Findings and limits, study-wide: Association of a missense DCLRE1C variant with TCR beta V- and J-gene trimming was reported in a later analysis.

On this clone itself: Its matching antigen is unknown.

Germline CDR1 MGHDK, CDR2 SYGVNS. Trimming pared 4 bases from V and 6 bases from J, leaving 19 bases between. This CDR3 is 15 amino acids long. The PCR ran on 60 Vbeta and 13 Jbeta primers. Assay used: immunoSEQ multiplex PCR; TCRdb lists only in-frame clones, some missing. This table has about 130,000 clones, approximately 82% appearing once. The TCR was taken from a woman aged 18-30 years in good health and CMV-seropositive. The material sequenced was PBMCs. The chain has TRBV25-1 and TRBJ2-7; a possible D gene is TRBD1 (7 bases). DNA of the CDR3: TGTGCCAGCAGTGCGGACAGGCGGGGAACTCTCGAGCAGTACTTC. Its protein product is CASSADRRGTLEQYF.